Below are 7 T cell receptor beta chains sequenced from a single sample in a study of blood T cell repertoires in COVID-19. Clones were sequenced by immunoSEQ multiplex PCR, and TCRdb holds only the in-frame ones, with some missing. The sample has 350,000 to 450,000 clones; under 85% are singletons. Sequenced input: PBMCs or T cells enriched from blood (not recorded which). The receptors originated from a woman between 45 and 65 years old who had recovered from COVID-19.

This chain links TRBV19 with TRBJ1-1; D unclear. The CDR3 contains 15 residues. V gave up 3 bases and J gave up 0 bases, with 11 bases separating them. Germline-derived CDR1 and CDR2 are LNHDA and SQIVND (reference sequence). Here the CDR3 reads CASSISDFMNTEAFF. The CDR3 DNA sequence: TGTGCCAGTAGTATCTCAGACTTTATGAACACTGAAGCTTTCTTT.

This chain links TRBV6-5 with TRBJ2-7; D possibly corresponds to TRBD2 (6 bases). Trimming took off 6 bases at V and 6 bases at J, with 12 bases between the two ends. Germline CDR1 reads MNHEY; CDR2 reads SVGAGI. This CDR3 is built from 12 residues. The DNA of the CDR3 is TGTGCCAGCAGCCCAGTGGGGGGCGAGCAGTACTTC. Amino acids: CASSPVGGEQYF.

This clone was recorded once. The CDR3 DNA reads TGTGCCAGCAGCTTAGTTCCGTTTGACAGCGCGTATGAAGCTTTCTTT. This codes for CASSLVPFDSAYEAFF. This chain connects TRBV7-2 to TRBJ1-1; a possible D gene is TRBD1 (5 bases). This CDR3 has 16 amino acids. Germline CDR1 reads SGHTA; CDR2 reads FQGNSA. V lost 1 base and J 7 bases, leaving 19 bases between the germline ends.

The chain has TRBV2 and TRBJ1-2; 7 nucleotides align to TRBD1. CDR1 and CDR2 (germline): SNHLY, FYNNEI. The CDR3 runs 14 residues. The J segment lost 2 bases and the V segment lost 6 bases, leaving 6 bases of the junction unmatched. Here the CDR3 reads CASRIRDSNYGYTF. Here the CDR3 DNA reads TGTGCCAGCAGGATCCGGGACAGCAACTATGGCTACACCTTC.

The chain couples TRBV18 to TRBJ2-2, with 7 positions matching TRBD1. J gave up 5 bases and V 6 bases, and 6 bases lay outside the gene matches. The V gene's germline CDR1 is KGHSH and CDR2 LQKENI. There are 14 residues in the CDR3. CDR3 in amino acids: CASSRQGETGELFF. The CDR3 bases are TGTGCCAGCTCGAGACAGGGCGAGACCGGGGAGCTGTTTTTT. Complete variable domain (other parts from reference TRBV18 and TRBJ2-2): NAGVMQNPRHLVRRRGQEARLRCSPMKGHSHVYWYRQLPEEGLKFMVYLQKENIIDESGMPKERFSAEFPKEGPSILRIQQVVRGDSAAYFCASSRQGETGELFFGEGSRLTVL.

This sequence joins TRBV7-2 and TRBJ2-1, with 7 bases lining up with TRBD1. CDR3 size: 15 residues. CDR1 SGHTA and CDR2 FQGNSA come from the germline V gene. The V segment lost 5 bases and the J segment 5 bases; nucleotides outside the gene matches: 9. This chain's CDR3 is CASSLASTGDNEQFF. As DNA, the CDR3 is TGTGCCAGCAGCCTTGCTTCAACAGGGGACAATGAGCAGTTCTTC.

Concerning this clone itself: A junction end diverges from the germline sequence, so it may reflect a read error. This chain joins TRBV7-7 and TRBJ2-5, with 13 bases aligning to TRBD2. Germline CDR1 is SSHAT and CDR2 is FNYEAQ (reference sequence). This CDR3 region has 16 residues. The CDR3 reads CASSATSGGNQETQYF. The DNA for the CDR3 is TGTGCTAGCAGCGCGACTAGCGGGGGGAACCAAGAGACCCAGTACTTC.